This paragraph covers one T cell receptor (beta chain) sequence. Its target is not known. As it was prepared, the TCRbeta library received unique molecular identifiers. Each CDR3 protein is one row after TCRdb ran MiXCR on the PCR reads. The table lists about 250,000 distinct CDR3 sequences, 20% to 30% of them singletons. These data are taken from a study of T-cell reconstitution after alpha-beta-depleted transplantation in children. Study observations and caveats: Newly produced T cells mostly accounted for T-cell counts and diversity one year post-transplant. TCRbeta diversity was high at day 60 in some patients (a result of surviving recipient T cells and thymic progenitors). Alpha-beta T cells about two months after transplant reportedly derived from several hundred expanded graft clones.

The sequenced sample was PBMCs, mostly from graft donor cells, obtained 360 days after TCRalphabeta/CD19-depleted stem cell transplant. The source of this sequence is a female patient between 2 and 15 years old who had a stem cell transplant for congenital amegakaryocytic thrombocytopenia, so the T cells may come from the graft donor.

CDR3 region: CASSQDRGLNQPQHF. CDR3 DNA: TGCGCCAGCAGCCAAGACCGGGGCCTCAATCAGCCCCAGCATTTT. This chain connects TRBV4-1 to TRBJ1-5; D is perhaps TRBD1 (5 bases). The CDR3 covers 15 residues. Germline CDR1 reads MGHRA; CDR2 reads YSYEKL. Trimming pared 0 bases from V and 3 bases from J, leaving 9 bases between.